The T cell receptor (beta chain) under discussion was sequenced for a study of glioma-infiltrating T cells. This clonotype was detected ten times or more. The V and J ends lost 0 bases and 5 bases respectively, with 14 bases between them. The germline V gene encodes CDR1 MNHNS and CDR2 SASEGT. The CDR3 runs to 15 residues. The iRepertoire nested amplicon-rescue multiplex PCR amplified TCR alpha and beta CDR3s from RNA. A single record per CDR3 protein comes from TCRdb applying MiXCR to the multiplex PCR reads. The repertoire holds approximately 190,000 distinct CDR3 sequences, 25% to 35% seen once, with about 19% in the top ten.

Source material: glioma tissue, nonneoplastic brain tissue, or PBMCs (not recorded which). The source is a human donor with low-grade glioma or glioblastoma, undergoing nonglioma brain surgery, or in good health (not recorded which). This chain joins TRBV6-1 and TRBJ2-7, with TRBD2 as a possible D gene (5 bases). CDR3 DNA: TGTGCCAGCAGTGAAGCGGGGAGAACTATCGACGAGCAGTACTTC. Translation: CASSEAGRTIDEQYF.